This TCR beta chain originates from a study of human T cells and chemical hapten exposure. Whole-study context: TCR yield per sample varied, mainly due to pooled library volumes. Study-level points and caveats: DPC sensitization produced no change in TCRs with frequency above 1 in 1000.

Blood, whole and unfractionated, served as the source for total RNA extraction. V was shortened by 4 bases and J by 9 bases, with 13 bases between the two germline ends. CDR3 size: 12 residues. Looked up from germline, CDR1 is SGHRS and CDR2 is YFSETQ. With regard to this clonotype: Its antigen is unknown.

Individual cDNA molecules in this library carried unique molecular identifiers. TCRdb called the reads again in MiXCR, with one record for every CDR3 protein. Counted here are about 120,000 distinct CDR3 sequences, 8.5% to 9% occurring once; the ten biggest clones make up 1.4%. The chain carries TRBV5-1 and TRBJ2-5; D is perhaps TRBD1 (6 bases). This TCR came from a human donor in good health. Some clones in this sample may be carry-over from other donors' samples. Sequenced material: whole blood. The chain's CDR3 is CASSHREGSQYF. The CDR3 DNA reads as TGCGCCAGCAGCCACAGGGAAGGGTCCCAGTACTTC.